The 16 T cell receptor beta chains below all came from one sample that was sequenced in a study of early T cells in non-severe SARS-CoV-2 infection (dated by TCRdb to the early 2020s). To prepare the library, 5' RACE was applied. This sample was sequenced with a NextSeq 500. TCRdb reworked the public reads: Q25 trimming with fastp, MiXCR clone assembly, productive beta chains retained. Each CDR3 protein appears once, grouped with its most common genes and DNA. Counted in this sample were about 99,000 distinct CDR3 sequences; approximately 16% of them appeared once. About 1.3% of the sample goes to the ten largest clones. Source material: whole blood. These receptors all come from an adult who was a healthcare worker with PCR-confirmed SARS-CoV-2 infection or an uninfected control (not recorded which).

The CDR3 is CASSDHSYNEQFF. The CDR3 DNA reads TGTGCCAGCAGTGATCACAGTTACAATGAGCAGTTCTTC. The chain is built from TRBV2 and TRBJ2-1; no firm D call. The CDR3 has 13 residues. V gave up 3 bases and J gave up 4 bases, with 7 bases separating them. In germline, CDR1 is SNHLY, CDR2 FYNNEI.

The table lists this clonotype with a few counts. The chain couples TRBV10-3 to TRBJ1-5; no clear D gene. CDR1 is ENHRY, CDR2 SYGVKD, per germline. This CDR3 contains 14 residues. Trimming shortened V by 3 bases and J by 4 bases, and 10 bases separated the two germline ends. CDR3 in amino acids: CAISDPPRNQPQHF. DNA of the CDR3: TGTGCCATCAGTGACCCCCCGAGGAATCAGCCCCAGCATTTT.

This clonotype was counted only a few times. The chain combines TRBV27 with TRBJ2-1; no reliable D call. CDR1 is MNHEY, CDR2 SMNVEV, per germline (reference sequence). Trimming took 2 bases from V and 5 from J, leaving 13 bases between them. This CDR3 contains 15 residues. The CDR3 is CASSLRERSHNEQFF. Written as DNA, the CDR3 is TGTGCCAGCAGTTTAAGGGAAAGATCCCACAATGAGCAGTTCTTC.

This clonotype was seen a handful of times. The chain employs TRBV7-2 and TRBJ2-7, with 11 bases identical to TRBD1. The CDR3 has 14 amino acids. Germline V CDR1 and CDR2: SGHTA, FQGNSA. V was pared by 3 bases and J by 6 bases, with 4 bases of the junction left unmatched. CDR3 nucleotide sequence: TGTGCCAGCAGCTTGGACAGGGGGCGGCCCGAGCAGTACTTC. It translates to CASSLDRGRPEQYF.

This clonotype appeared once. This chain links TRBV6-1 with TRBJ1-6; D gene uncertain. This CDR3 is 14 amino acids long. Germline V gene sequence: CDR1 MNHNS, CDR2 SASEGT. With 6 bases removed from V and 4 bases from J, the gap between germline ends came to 10 bases. The CDR3 loop is CASSTGPYNSPLHF. The CDR3 DNA follows: TGTGCCAGCAGCACCGGGCCTTATAATTCACCCCTCCACTTT.

J is TRBJ2-7 and V is TRBV10-1, with TRBD2 as a possible D gene (5 bases). CDR3 size: 15 residues. Per germline, CDR1 WNHNN and CDR2 SYGVQD (reference sequence). V lost 0 bases to trimming and J lost 5 bases, with 14 bases between them. This CDR3 reads CASSESLAASHEQYF. CDR3 coding DNA: TGCGCCAGCAGTGAGTCGCTAGCCGCGTCCCACGAGCAGTACTTC.

In this sample, this clonotype turned up many times. V is TRBV18 and J is TRBJ2-6, with TRBD1 matching 8 bases. J was trimmed by 2 bases and V by 2 bases; bases with no gene match: 8. CDR1 and CDR2 from the germline V gene are KGHSH and LQKENI. This CDR3 has 18 amino acids. In nucleotides, the CDR3 is TGTGCCAGCTCACCAATAGGACAGGGTGTAACTGGGGCCAACGTCCTGACTTTC. Its translation is CASSPIGQGVTGANVLTF. Full variable domain (remainder filled in from reference TRBV18 and TRBJ2-6): NAGVMQNPRHLVRRRGQEARLRCSPMKGHSHVYWYRQLPEEGLKFMVYLQKENIIDESGMPKERFSAEFPKEGPSILRIQQVVRGDSAAYFCASSPIGQGVTGANVLTFGAGSRLTVL.

The table lists this clonotype with a few counts. The chain couples TRBV7-9 to TRBJ2-7; the D gene could be TRBD1 or TRBD2 (5 bases each). Trimming took 0 bases from V and 1 from J, leaving 10 bases between them. The CDR3 runs 15 residues. Germline lookup yields CDR1 SEHNR and CDR2 FQNEAQ (reference sequence). CDR3 sequence: CASSLAGGRSYEQYF. CDR3 in DNA: TGTGCCAGCAGCTTAGCTGGGGGTAGGTCCTACGAGCAGTACTTC.

The rearrangement links TRBV27 to TRBJ1-1; maybe TRBD1 (6 bases). The CDR3 extends over 14 amino acids. V was pared by 8 bases and J by 3 bases, with 16 bases between. Per germline, CDR1 MNHEY and CDR2 SMNVEV (reference sequence). The CDR3 loop reads CASRYRARDTEAFF. CDR3 sequence (DNA): TGTGCCAGCCGTTACAGGGCGAGGGACACTGAAGCTTTCTTT.

The chain links TRBV4-1 to TRBJ2-1; TRBD2 matches at 9 bases. The germline gives CDR1 MGHRA, CDR2 YSYEKL. The CDR3 is 16 residues long. After removal of 6 bases from V and 4 bases from J, the junction contained 10 bases not matched to a gene. CDR3 sequence reads: CASSLILAGIYNEQFF. Written as DNA, the CDR3 is TGCGCCAGCAGTCTAATTCTAGCGGGGATTTACAATGAGCAGTTCTTC.

In its sample, this clonotype was seen a few times. This chain connects TRBV3-1 to TRBJ2-7; possibly TRBD1 or TRBD2 for D (5 bases each). With 0 bases removed from V and 6 bases from J, the gap between germline ends came to 15 bases. Germline V CDR1 and CDR2: LGHDT, YNNKEL (reference sequence). The CDR3 length is 15 residues. CDR3 in amino acids: CASSQDEGLFVEQYF. The CDR3, as DNA: TGTGCCAGCAGCCAAGATGAGGGGTTGTTTGTCGAGCAGTACTTC.

Turning to this clonotype: A much more abundant neighbour one base away suggests this may be a read error. The DNA of the CDR3 is TGCAGCCAGGGGGTAGGATTAAGGACAGATACGCAGTATTTT. It is translated as CSQGVGLRTDTQYF. The chain has TRBV20-1 and TRBJ2-3, with TRBD1 matching over 7 bases. Looked up from germline, CDR1 is DFQATT and CDR2 is SNEGSKA (reference sequence). The CDR3 length is 14 residues.

This clonotype appeared a few times. This chain joins TRBV6-6 and TRBJ2-7; possibly TRBD2 for D (5 bases). Germline CDR1 is MNHNY and CDR2 is SVGAGI (reference sequence). Trimming pared 7 bases from V and 3 bases from J, leaving 7 bases between. The CDR3 totals 11 residues. CDR3 amino acids: CASNRGYEQYF. The CDR3 DNA reads TGTGCCAGCAACCGGGGCTACGAGCAGTACTTC.

This clonotype was counted a few times. The V call is TRBV24-1, the J call TRBJ2-5; maybe TRBD1 (5 bases). Germline V CDR1 and CDR2: KGHDR, SFDVKD. V was shortened by 2 bases and J by 3 bases, with 9 bases between the two germline ends. The CDR3 sequence is 14 residues long. The chain's CDR3 is CATSDSGREETQYF. CDR3 DNA sequence: TGTGCCACCAGTGATTCCGGCAGGGAAGAGACCCAGTACTTC.

In DNA form, the CDR3 reads TGCGCCAGCAGTGAAGGGTTAGCTGACGAGCAGTACTTC. The encoded protein is CASSEGLADEQYF. The chain employs TRBV10-1 and TRBJ2-7; D call uncertain. The germline CDR1 and CDR2 sequences are WNHNN and SYGVQD (reference sequence). This CDR3 spans 13 amino acids. Trimming took off 3 bases at V and 5 bases at J, with 11 bases between the two ends.

The chain is built from TRBV29-1 and TRBJ2-1; TRBD1 matches 9 bases. Trimming cost V 1 base and J 4 bases; bases outside gene matches: 5. The CDR3 consists of 15 residues. Looked up from germline, CDR1 is SQVTM and CDR2 is ANQGSEA. This chain's CDR3 is CSVEGGTGRYNEQFF. CDR3 bases: TGCAGCGTTGAAGGGGGGACAGGGAGGTACAATGAGCAGTTCTTC.